The 15 T cell receptor beta chains given below trace back to one sample, sequenced in a study of control samples from healthy donors and cancer patients. Assay: immunoSEQ multiplex PCR; the TCRdb copy retains only in-frame clones and omits some. The table has 150,000 or so clones, 93% seen once. Input material: blood. These TCRs come from a man younger than 35 in good health.

V and J are TRBV4-3 and TRBJ2-7; 12 bases align to TRBD2. The junction had 13 bases not matched to a gene; V was cut back by 4 bases and J by 6 bases. The CDR3 is made up of 17 amino acids. Germline-derived CDR1 and CDR2 are LGHNA and YSLEER. CDR3: CASSRRLAGDVHGEQYF. The CDR3 DNA is TGCGCCAGCAGCCGACGACTAGCGGGAGACGTCCACGGCGAGCAGTACTTC.

The chain couples TRBV9 to TRBJ1-4; D is possibly TRBD1 (6 bases). With 3 bases removed from V and 7 bases from J, the gap between germline ends came to 10 bases. Germline CDR1 SGDLS, CDR2 YYNGEE. This CDR3 has 13 residues. The CDR3: CASSARGAEKLFF. CDR3 in DNA: TGTGCCAGCAGCGCGAGGGGGGCTGAAAAACTGTTTTTT.

The chain has TRBV24-1 and TRBJ2-7; 8 bases are a match to TRBD2. Germline CDR1 and CDR2: KGHDR and SFDVKD. The CDR3 consists of 16 residues. Germline trimming cut 7 bases from V and 0 bases from J; bases unmatched to any gene: 10. This chain's CDR3 is CATRSSGQSNSYEQYF. The CDR3 DNA reads as TGTGCCACCAGATCTAGCGGGCAAAGCAACTCCTACGAGCAGTACTTC.

The J gene is TRBJ1-3, the V gene TRBV28, with unresolved D. In germline, CDR1 is MDHEN, CDR2 SYDVKM. The CDR3 has 15 amino acids. V lost 5 bases to trimming and J lost 0 bases, with 11 bases between them. The CDR3 protein is CASSLIGYSGNTIYF. The CDR3 nucleotides are TGTGCCAGCAGTCTTATCGGATACTCTGGAAACACCATATATTTT.

The chain is built from TRBV19 and TRBJ1-5; 10 bases fit TRBD1. Germline assignment: CDR1 LNHDA and CDR2 SQIVND (reference sequence). Losses at the gene ends were 0 bases for V and 5 bases for J; bases not matched to a gene: 10. The length of the CDR3 is 18 residues. The CDR3 here is CASSIDRDRGLDHQPQHF. CDR3 nucleotides: TGTGCCAGTAGTATAGATCGGGACAGGGGTCTTGACCATCAGCCCCAGCATTTT.

This clone was seen only a few times. CDR3: CASSSGLGRNSPLHF. CDR3 nucleotides: TGTGCCAGCAGTTCAGGACTGGGGCGTAATTCACCCCTCCACTTT. The V and J genes are TRBV7-9 and TRBJ1-6, with a tentative D call TRBD1 (5 bases). Germline V gives CDR1 SEHNR, CDR2 FQNEAQ (reference sequence). Between the trimmed V and J ends, which lost 6 bases and 6 bases, there was a span of 15 bases. This CDR3 comprises 15 residues.

V and J are TRBV11-1 and TRBJ1-2; tentative D call: TRBD1 (5 bases). This CDR3 comprises 13 residues. The V end lost 5 bases, the J end lost 6 bases, and 13 bases lay between the germline ends. CDR1 SGHAT and CDR2 FQDESV come from the germline V gene (reference sequence). CDR3 DNA sequence: TGTGCCAGCAGCCCCCAGGGCGTCGATGGCTACACCTTC. It yields the protein CASSPQGVDGYTF. Full variable domain (remainder filled in from reference TRBV11-1 and TRBJ1-2): EAEVAQSPRYKITEKSQAVAFWCDPISGHATLYWYRQILGQGPELLVQFQDESVVDDSQLPKDRFSAERLKGVDSTLKIQPAELGDSAMYLCASSPQGVDGYTFGSGTRLTVV.

The rearrangement links TRBV6-5 to TRBJ2-7; 7 nucleotides agree with TRBD1. From germline, CDR1 is MNHEY and CDR2 SVGAGI. The CDR3 has 14 amino acids. V gave up 4 bases and J gave up 3 bases; unmatched junction bases: 6. CDR3 nucleotides: TGTGCCAGCAGTTCCCGACAGGGAGACTACGAGCAGTACTTC. It encodes CASSSRQGDYEQYF.

The chain couples TRBV10-3 to TRBJ1-1; the D gene is possibly TRBD1 (6 bases). Germline CDR1 reads ENHRY; CDR2 reads SYGVKD. This CDR3 contains 14 residues. Trimming removed 6 bases at V and 5 bases at J, with 16 bases between. CDR3 DNA sequence: TGTGCCATCAGCGGAGAAGGGGGTTGGACTGAAGCTTTCTTT. Amino acid sequence: CAISGEGGWTEAFF.

V is TRBV28 and J is TRBJ2-3; a weak D match, TRBD1 (6 bases). V gave up 4 bases and J gave up 3 bases, with 14 bases separating them. The CDR3 covers 15 residues. From germline, CDR1 is MDHEN and CDR2 SYDVKM. The CDR3 DNA reads TGTGCCAGCAGTTCTGGGGGACATAGGACAGATACGCAGTATTTT. This codes for CASSSGGHRTDTQYF.

The rearrangement joins TRBV7-9 to TRBJ1-1; TRBD1 aligns across 8 bases. The length of the CDR3 is 13 residues. After removal of 5 bases from V and 8 bases from J, the junction contained 7 bases not matched to a gene. The germline V gene has CDR1 SEHNR and CDR2 FQNEAQ (reference sequence). Here the CDR3 DNA reads TGTGCCAGCAGCCGCTCGGACAGGGCGGAAGCTTTCTTT. Amino acid sequence: CASSRSDRAEAFF. Complete variable domain (other parts from reference TRBV7-9 and TRBJ1-1): DTGVSQNPRHKITKRGQNVTFRCDPISEHNRLYWYRQTLGQGPEFLTYFQNEAQLEKSRLLSDRFSAERPKGSFSTLEIQRTEQGDSAMYLCASSRSDRAEAFFGQGTRLTVV.

The chain employs TRBV4-1 and TRBJ1-5; the D gene is possibly TRBD1 (6 bases). V was pared by 1 base and J by 5 bases, with 15 bases between. This CDR3 is 16 amino acids long. Per the germline V gene, CDR1 is MGHRA and CDR2 is YSYEKL. The CDR3 DNA reads TGCGCCAGCAGCCAAGGGATAGGGGACACTCATCAGCCCCAGCATTTT. Translated, it gives CASSQGIGDTHQPQHF.

The CDR3 DNA is TGTGCCAGCAGCTTAGAACAGAGCTCCTACAATGAGCAGTTCTTC. Its protein product is CASSLEQSSYNEQFF. The chain employs TRBV5-5 and TRBJ2-1; D uncertain. CDR1 is SGHKS, CDR2 YYEKEE, per germline (reference sequence). The V gene lost 2 bases and the J gene lost 0 bases, with 9 bases spanning the gap. The CDR3 has 15 residues.

The gene calls are TRBV7-6 and TRBJ1-3; 7 bases agree with TRBD1. CDR1 and CDR2 (germline): SGHVS, FNYEAQ. V was pared by 4 bases and J by 5 bases, with 11 bases of the junction left unmatched. The CDR3 sequence is 16 residues long. This chain's CDR3 is CASSSKMGTERNTIYF. The CDR3 DNA sequence: TGTGCCAGCAGCTCCAAGATGGGGACAGAGCGAAACACCATATATTTT.

The J gene is TRBJ2-5, the V gene TRBV5-1; D not resolved. This CDR3 has 14 amino acids. Germline CDR1 SGHRS, CDR2 YFSETQ. The V and J ends lost 0 bases and 1 base respectively, with 7 bases between them. CDR3 DNA: TGCGCCAGCAGCTTGGTCTCTACCCAAGAGACCCAGTACTTC. Protein product: CASSLVSTQETQYF.